This T cell receptor (beta chain) emerged from a study of cytomegalovirus exposure and HLA in healthy donors. Study background: Of approximately 400 genotyped donors, roughly 86% clustered with self-reported Caucasian donors.

Worth noting for this clone: The antigen remains unidentified.

Primers included in the PCR were 60 Vbeta and 13 Jbeta primers. The data were produced by immunoSEQ multiplex PCR, yet TCRdb's version contains in-frame clones alone and is incomplete. The sample carries 150,000 or so clones, 65% to 70% recorded once. Per the germline V gene, CDR1 is GTSNPN and CDR2 is SVGIG (reference sequence). The CDR3 sequence is 14 residues long. V shed 8 bases and J shed 1 base, with 17 bases lying between them. Study-wide results and caveats: Published work reported that the classifier diagnosed cytomegalovirus status with high specificity and sensitivity. TCR association rates varied by HLA locus in a later analysis, with DRB1 highest and HLA-C lowest.

The sequenced material came from PBMCs. The rearrangement joins TRBV30 to TRBJ2-5; D perhaps matches TRBD1 (5 bases). The TCR sequence derives from a man aged 25 to 45 in good health and CMV-seropositive. CDR3 nucleotide sequence: TGTGCCAAAGACGGGCTAAGGGGCCAAGAGACCCAGTACTTC. This translates into CAKDGLRGQETQYF.